The 5 T cell receptor beta chains reported below all come from one sample, sequenced in a study of control samples from healthy donors and cancer patients (dated by TCRdb to about 2020). The library was generated by the immunoSEQ multiplex PCR assay. TCRdb provides this immuneACCESS table in a form limited to in-frame rearrangements. Some clones are lacking; in checked studies, under half of them reflect an unresolved V gene, and why the rest are absent is not known. The sample contains about 120,000 clones, more than 75% of them found a single time. Roughly 2% of the sample rests with the top ten. Sequenced: blood. The receptors derive from a man aged 18 to 30 in good health.

The gene calls are TRBV4-1 and TRBJ2-7; 10 nucleotides agree with TRBD1. Germline CDR1 and CDR2: MGHRA and YSYEKL. The CDR3 runs to 19 residues. J lost 3 bases, V lost 1 base, and 15 bases had no gene match. CDR3 nucleotide sequence: TGCGCCAGCAGCCAAGTCTCACTACTATCGGGGACAGGGGTCTACGAGCAGTACTTC. Its translation: CASSQVSLLSGTGVYEQYF.

Comments on this clone: Other DNA sequences in this sample translate to the same CDR3. The rearrangement joins TRBV29-1 to TRBJ1-2; D call uncertain. Germline V CDR1 and CDR2: SQVTM, ANQGSEA. V was pared by 2 bases and J by 1 base, with 11 bases between. This CDR3 is 14 amino acids long. The CDR3 here is CSVELGNSNYGYTF. In DNA, the CDR3 is TGCAGCGTTGAATTGGGAAATAGTAACTATGGCTACACCTTC.

The chain employs TRBV28 and TRBJ1-2; 7 bases fit TRBD1. The V segment lost 3 bases and the J segment 0 bases; nucleotides outside the gene matches: 7. Germline assignment: CDR1 MDHEN and CDR2 SYDVKM. The CDR3 loop spans 16 amino acids. CDR3 protein: CASSLLGQASNYGYTF. In DNA, the CDR3 is TGTGCCAGCAGTTTGCTCGGACAGGCTTCTAACTATGGCTACACCTTC.

This chain connects TRBV11-2 to TRBJ1-4, with D uncertain. With 3 bases removed from V and 0 bases from J, the gap between germline ends came to 8 bases. CDR1 and CDR2 from the germline V gene are SGHAT and FQNNGV. The CDR3 has 15 residues. In nucleotides, the CDR3 is TGTGCCAGCAGCTTGACACAGTCAACTAATGAAAAACTGTTTTTT. Its translation is CASSLTQSTNEKLFF.

This sequence joins TRBV5-1 and TRBJ2-2, with 7 bases aligning to TRBD1. Germline CDR1 SGHRS, CDR2 YFSETQ. This CDR3 contains 16 residues. Trimming took 0 bases from V and 1 from J; bases not matched to a gene: 3. The CDR3 DNA sequence: TGCGCCAGCAGCTTGGCCAGGACAGGGAACACCGGGGAGCTGTTTTTT. Its protein is CASSLARTGNTGELFF.